This T cell receptor (beta chain) derives from a study of shared clonotypes between healthy human individuals. Study outcomes and limitations: In general, naive subsets displayed greater estimated richness than memory subsets did.

It was CD45RO-negative cells, positively selected for CCR7, that made up naive CD8 cells, with terminally differentiated effector memory CD45RA+ cells excluded. Among the donors, all were Caucasian adults who lived in Nashville, Tennessee. Generated by immunoSEQ multiplex PCR, the TCRdb table keeps only in-frame clones and is missing some. This table holds 1.5 million to 2.5 million clones, about 95% found once. A word on this clone: Its antigen is currently unknown.

The sequence came from a young man in good health. The sequencing sample was made of naive CD8+ T cells sorted from blood.

The CDR3 here is CATSRGQGGTGELFF. For the CDR3, the DNA is TGTGCCACCAGCAGAGGGCAGGGAGGCACCGGGGAGCTGTTTTTT. The V and J genes are TRBV15 and TRBJ2-2, with D possibly being TRBD2 (6 bases). Germline V gene sequence: CDR1 LNHNV, CDR2 YYDKDF (reference sequence). There are 15 residues in the CDR3. V was pared by 1 base and J by 4 bases, with 10 bases between.